The next 15 T cell receptor beta chains were all read from a single sample in a study of shared clonotypes between healthy human individuals. Sequencing used immunoSEQ multiplex PCR; TCRdb keeps in-frame clones, though not all of them. In the table there are about 95,000 clones, roughly two thirds of which are singletons. Sequencing was performed on memory CD8+ T cells sorted from blood. Noted subset: CD45RO+ cells pooled with CCR7-negative TemRA cells. The receptors originated from a man aged 25 to 40 in good health.

The genes are TRBV6-1 and TRBJ2-4; 13 bases map to TRBD2. V lost 1 base to trimming and J lost 1 base; unmatched junction nucleotides: 10. The CDR3 totals 20 residues. The germline V gene has CDR1 MNHNS and CDR2 SASEGT. CDR3 loop: CASSEDPGLAGLVAKNIQYF. The CDR3 DNA sequence: TGTGCCAGCAGTGAAGACCCGGGACTAGCGGGATTGGTTGCCAAAAACATTCAGTACTTC.

The V and J genes are TRBV6-1 and TRBJ1-2; D is unresolved. The CDR3 extends over 16 amino acids. The germline V gene encodes CDR1 MNHNS and CDR2 SASEGT. Between the trimmed V and J ends, which lost 3 bases and 6 bases, there was a span of 20 bases. Written as DNA, the CDR3 is TGTGCCAGCAGTGATCAAGCCCGGTTGTTTCGGAATGGCTACACCTTC. Translated: CASSDQARLFRNGYTF.

V usage is TRBV28 and J usage is TRBJ1-5; 9 bases are a match to TRBD1. Germline CDR1 MDHEN, CDR2 SYDVKM. V was pared by 3 bases and J by 0 bases, with 9 bases of the junction left unmatched. The CDR3 is 18 amino acids. The CDR3 bases are TGTGCCAGCAGTTTCCGGGACAGGGCAAGGGATAGCAATCAGCCCCAGCATTTT. Protein product: CASSFRDRARDSNQPQHF.

The chain couples TRBV19 to TRBJ1-5; D gene ambiguous. Trimming left V 6 bases short and J 5 bases short, with 14 bases between. CDR3 size: 14 residues. The V gene's germline CDR1 is LNHDA and CDR2 SQIVND (reference sequence). CDR3: CASRARVTDQPQHF. CDR3 coding DNA: TGTGCCAGTAGGGCCCGGGTGACCGATCAGCCCCAGCATTTT.

There are a few counts of this clone. The genes are TRBV21-1 and TRBJ2-7; TRBD1, the D gene given by the table, was not confirmed from the DNA. TRBV21-1 is a pseudogene. CDR3 length equals 18 residues. As DNA, the CDR3 is TGTGCCAGCAGCAAGAGAAGACCCCCGGCTAGGGGCTCCTACGAGCAGTACTTC. Translation gives CASSKRRPPARGSYEQYF.

Concerning this clone itself: This may be a read error, as it is one base from a much larger clone. The chain joins TRBV14 to TRBJ2-7, with D maybe TRBD1 (5 bases). The V gene lost 5 bases and the J gene lost 5 bases, with 16 bases spanning the gap. CDR1 SGHDN and CDR2 FVKESK come from the germline V gene. The CDR3 loop spans 14 amino acids. CDR3 DNA sequence: TGTGCCAGCAGCGACAGACAGAGTTGGAACGAGCAGTACTTC. It is translated as CASSDRQSWNEQYF.

The chain recombines TRBV30 with TRBJ2-7, with 8 bases identical to TRBD2. This CDR3 has 13 amino acids. Germline V gene data show CDR1 as GTSNPN and CDR2 as SVGIG (reference sequence). J was trimmed by 2 bases and V by 8 bases; bases with no gene match: 8. CDR3 DNA: TGTGCCGGAGACGGGGGGGGCGCCTACGAGCAGTACTTC. It encodes CAGDGGGAYEQYF. Based on the CDR3 plus reference TRBV30 and TRBJ2-7, the full variable domain is SQTIHQWPATLVQPVGSPLSLECTVEGTSNPNLYWYRQAAGRGLQLLFYSVGIGQISSEVPQNLSASRPQDRQFILSSKKLLLSDSGFYLCAGDGGGAYEQYFGPGTRLTVT.

The rearrangement uses TRBV28 and TRBJ2-1; D not resolved. From germline, CDR1 is MDHEN and CDR2 SYDVKM. Deletions cut 2 bases from V and 15 bases from J, with 11 bases between. CDR3 size: 11 residues. DNA for the CDR3: TGTGCCAGCAGTTTAGCCGAACAACGGTTCTTC. Amino acid sequence: CASSLAEQRFF.

V is TRBV29-1 and J is TRBJ2-1; D could derive from TRBD1 or TRBD2 (7 bases each). This CDR3 region has 15 residues. The germline V gene has CDR1 SQVTM and CDR2 ANQGSEA. V lost 6 bases to trimming and J lost 8 bases, with 23 bases between them. The CDR3 sequence: CSVDHAGGVWYEQFF. CDR3 nucleotide sequence: TGCAGCGTGGACCATGCAGGGGGGGTTTGGTATGAGCAGTTCTTC.

The chain combines TRBV28 with TRBJ1-5; TRBD1 matches 7 bases. CDR3 length: 15 residues. The V and J ends lost 7 bases and 6 bases, in that order; junction bases with no gene match: 12. CDR1 is MDHEN and CDR2 is SYDVKM in the germline V gene. For the CDR3, the DNA is TGTGCCAGCACCGTGGAGGGGGCGTTGGGTCAGCCCCAGCATTTT. Translated: CASTVEGALGQPQHF.

Written as DNA, the CDR3 is TGTGCCAGCAGTGGACTGACAGGGGGTAATGAGCAGTACTTC. Protein product: CASSGLTGGNEQYF. The chain is built from TRBV28 and TRBJ2-7; 9 bases fit TRBD1. From germline, CDR1 is MDHEN and CDR2 SYDVKM. This CDR3 comprises 14 residues. The junction had 9 bases not matched to a gene; V was cut back by 5 bases and J by 7 bases. Using reference TRBV28 and TRBJ2-7 for the parts outside the CDR3, the full variable domain is DVKVTQSSRYLVKRTGEKVFLECVQDMDHENMFWYRQDPGLGLRLIYFSYDVKMKEKGDIPEGYSVSREKKERFSLILESASTNQTSMYLCASSGLTGGNEQYFGPGTRLTVT.

The chain combines TRBV29-1 with TRBJ2-7; TRBD1 is a possible D gene (6 bases). CDR1 SQVTM and CDR2 ANQGSEA come from the germline V gene. Deletions cut 6 bases from V and 0 bases from J, with 24 bases between. CDR3 length equals 17 residues. In DNA, the CDR3 is TGCAGCGTCTATGACTCTGTTGACAGGAGGAGCTCCTACGAGCAGTACTTC. This codes for CSVYDSVDRRSSYEQYF.

Only a few counts were recorded for this clone. This sample also contains other DNA sequences that code for the same CDR3. This chain links TRBV6-5 with TRBJ1-1; D gene ambiguous. This CDR3 is built from 14 residues. V gave up 0 bases and J gave up 1 base, with 6 bases separating them. CDR1 and CDR2 from the germline V gene are MNHEY and SVGAGI. The CDR3 coding sequence is TGTGCCAGCAGTTACTCGGCAGAGAACACTGAAGCTTTCTTT. The encoded protein is CASSYSAENTEAFF.

The chain carries TRBV2 and TRBJ2-2, with a possible D match to TRBD1 (5 bases). The ends were cut back, 10 bases at V and 1 base at J, with 13 bases in the middle. The germline CDR1 and CDR2 sequences are SNHLY and FYNNEI. This CDR3 is 14 amino acids long. The CDR3 reads CATGADMNTGELFF. Here the CDR3 DNA reads TGTGCCACTGGGGCTGATATGAACACCGGGGAGCTGTTTTTT.

The V call is TRBV6-6, the J call TRBJ2-7, with 10 bases that match TRBD1. With V trimmed by 2 bases and J by 4 bases, 2 bases remained unmatched. This CDR3 has 14 residues. Germline CDR1 MNHNY, CDR2 SVGAGI (reference sequence). Written as DNA, the CDR3 is TGTGCCAGCAGTTACCCGGACAGGGGGTACGAGCAGTACTTC. The encoded protein is CASSYPDRGYEQYF.